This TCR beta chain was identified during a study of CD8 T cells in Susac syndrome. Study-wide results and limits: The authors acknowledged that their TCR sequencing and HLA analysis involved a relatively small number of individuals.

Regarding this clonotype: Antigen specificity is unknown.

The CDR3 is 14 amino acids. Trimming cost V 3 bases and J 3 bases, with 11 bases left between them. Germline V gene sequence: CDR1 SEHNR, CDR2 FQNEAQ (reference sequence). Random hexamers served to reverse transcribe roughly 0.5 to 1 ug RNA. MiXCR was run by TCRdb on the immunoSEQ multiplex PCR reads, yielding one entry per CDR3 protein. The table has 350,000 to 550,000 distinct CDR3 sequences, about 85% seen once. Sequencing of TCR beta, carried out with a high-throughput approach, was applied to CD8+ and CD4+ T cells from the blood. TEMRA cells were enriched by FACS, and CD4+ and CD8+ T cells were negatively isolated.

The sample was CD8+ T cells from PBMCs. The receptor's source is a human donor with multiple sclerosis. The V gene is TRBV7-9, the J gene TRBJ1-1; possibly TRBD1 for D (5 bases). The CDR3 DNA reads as TGTGCCAGCAGCTTCAGGGTTTCGGACACTGAAGCTTTCTTT. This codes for CASSFRVSDTEAFF.